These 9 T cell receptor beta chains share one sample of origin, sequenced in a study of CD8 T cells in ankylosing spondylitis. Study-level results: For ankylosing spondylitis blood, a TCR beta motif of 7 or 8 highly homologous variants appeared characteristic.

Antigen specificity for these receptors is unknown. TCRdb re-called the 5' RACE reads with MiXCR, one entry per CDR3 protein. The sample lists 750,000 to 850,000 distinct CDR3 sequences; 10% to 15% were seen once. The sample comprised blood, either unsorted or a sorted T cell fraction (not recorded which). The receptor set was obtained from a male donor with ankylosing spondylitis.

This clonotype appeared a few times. CDR3 residues: CSVVGSGRAWGETQYF. In DNA, the CDR3 is TGCAGCGTTGTGGGTAGCGGGAGGGCTTGGGGAGAGACCCAGTACTTC. The rearrangement joins TRBV29-1 to TRBJ2-5, with 11 bases matching TRBD2. CDR1 is SQVTM, CDR2 ANQGSEA, per germline. The length of the CDR3 is 16 residues. J was trimmed by 4 bases and V by 4 bases; bases with no gene match: 11. Supplemented by reference TRBV29-1 and TRBJ2-5, the full variable domain reads SAVISQKPSRDICQRGTSLTIQCQVDSQVTMMFWYRQQPGQSLTLIATANQGSEATYESGFVIDKFPISRPNLTFSTLTVSNMSPEDSSIYLCSVVGSGRAWGETQYFGPGTRLLVL.

The CDR3 is CASSLMGLEIATQYF. The CDR3 DNA sequence: TGTGCCAGCAGCTTAATGGGACTAGAGATCGCGACCCAGTACTTC. This chain joins TRBV7-2 and TRBJ2-5; 8 bases are a match to TRBD2. CDR3 length: 15 amino acids. V lost 2 bases to trimming and J lost 7 bases; unmatched junction nucleotides: 9. The V gene's germline CDR1 is SGHTA and CDR2 FQGNSA.

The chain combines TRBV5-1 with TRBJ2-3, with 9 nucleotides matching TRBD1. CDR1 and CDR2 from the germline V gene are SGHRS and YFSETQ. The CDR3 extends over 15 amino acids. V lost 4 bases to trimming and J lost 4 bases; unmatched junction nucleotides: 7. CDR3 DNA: TGCGCCAGCAGCGACCGACAGGGGGTAGCAGATACGCAGTATTTT. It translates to CASSDRQGVADTQYF.

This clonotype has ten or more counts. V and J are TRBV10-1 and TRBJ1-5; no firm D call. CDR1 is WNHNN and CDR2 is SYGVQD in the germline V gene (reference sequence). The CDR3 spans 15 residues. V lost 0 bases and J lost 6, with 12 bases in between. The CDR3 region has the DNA TGCGCCAGCAGTGAGTCGGCGGACCCAAGTCAGCCCCAGCATTTT. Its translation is CASSESADPSQPQHF.

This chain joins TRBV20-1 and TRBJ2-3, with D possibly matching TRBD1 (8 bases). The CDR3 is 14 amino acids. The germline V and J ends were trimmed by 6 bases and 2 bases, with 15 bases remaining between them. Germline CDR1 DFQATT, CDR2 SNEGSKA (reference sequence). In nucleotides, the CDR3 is TGCAGTGCCCTACAGGGGGACTACACAGATACGCAGTATTTT. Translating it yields CSALQGDYTDTQYF.

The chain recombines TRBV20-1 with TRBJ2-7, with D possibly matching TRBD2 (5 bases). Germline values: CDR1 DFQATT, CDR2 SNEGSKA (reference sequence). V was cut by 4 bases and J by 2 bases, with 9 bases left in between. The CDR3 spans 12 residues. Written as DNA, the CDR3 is TGCAGTGCTACGGACTTTACCTACGAGCAGTACTTC. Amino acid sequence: CSATDFTYEQYF.

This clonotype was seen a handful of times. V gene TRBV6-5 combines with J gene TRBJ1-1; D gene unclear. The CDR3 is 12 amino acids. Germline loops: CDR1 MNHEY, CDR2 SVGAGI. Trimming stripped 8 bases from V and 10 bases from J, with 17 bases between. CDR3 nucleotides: TGTGCCAGCGGACTCCGGACGGCGGGAGCTTTCTTT. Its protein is CASGLRTAGAFF.

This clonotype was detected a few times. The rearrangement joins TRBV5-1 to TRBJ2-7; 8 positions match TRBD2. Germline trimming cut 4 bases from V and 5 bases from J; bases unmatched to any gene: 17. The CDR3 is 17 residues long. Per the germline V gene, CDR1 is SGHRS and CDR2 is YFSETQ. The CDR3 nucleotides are TGCGCCAGCAGCCCGAGACGATCTAGCGGGTCTGGGGACGAGCAGTACTTC. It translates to CASSPRRSSGSGDEQYF.

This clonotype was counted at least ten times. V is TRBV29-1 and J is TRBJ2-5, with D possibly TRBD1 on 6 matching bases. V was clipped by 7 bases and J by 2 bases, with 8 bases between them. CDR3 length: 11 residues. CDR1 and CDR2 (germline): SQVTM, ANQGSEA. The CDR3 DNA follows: TGCAGCGGGACAGAACAAGAGACCCAGTACTTC. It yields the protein CSGTEQETQYF.